This T cell receptor beta chain came from a study of OX40 agonist ivuxolimab in advanced cancers. The germline V gene encodes CDR1 SGHRS and CDR2 YFSETQ. V was clipped by 4 bases and J by 7 bases; unmatched bases: 9. The length of the CDR3 is 15 residues. Sequencing was performed with immunoSEQ multiplex PCR; in TCRdb, only in-frame clones are kept and a portion is missing. This sample has roughly 74,000 clones, with roughly 84% found just once. V usage is TRBV5-1 and J usage is TRBJ1-4; 8 bases match TRBD1. The source was CD4+ or CD8+ T cells sorted from blood, collected in a trial of the OX40 agonist ivuxolimab. The receptor was derived from an adult with an advanced solid tumor such as melanoma, head and neck, liver or kidney cancer. In DNA form, the CDR3 reads TGCGCCAGCAGCGGACAGGGCACTCTGGGTGAAAAACTGTTTTTT. Translation gives CASSGQGTLGEKLFF. Full variable domain (remainder filled in from reference TRBV5-1 and TRBJ1-4): KAGVTQTPRYLIKTRGQQVTLSCSPISGHRSVSWYQQTPGQGLQFLFEYFSETQRNKGNFPGRFSGRQFSNSRSEMNVSTLELGDSALYLCASSGQGTLGEKLFFGSGTQLSVL.